Presented here are 2 T cell receptor beta chains from one specimen sequenced in a study of T-cell reconstitution after alpha-beta-depleted transplantation in children. Library preparation (for TCRbeta) was performed with unique molecular identifiers. MiXCR, applied by TCRdb to the PCR reads, yields one record per CDR3 protein. The sample records approximately 630,000 distinct CDR3 sequences, over 10% being singletons. The starting material was PBMCs, obtained before TCRalphabeta/CD19-depleted stem cell transplant. These receptors were collected from a girl between 2 and 10 years old with congenital amegakaryocytic thrombocytopenia, due to receive a stem cell transplant.

At least ten counts were recorded for this clonotype. V and J are TRBV27 and TRBJ2-7; weak D call: TRBD2 (6 bases). V shed 3 bases and J shed 1 base, with 13 bases lying between them. The CDR3 is made up of 15 amino acids. The germline CDR1 and CDR2 sequences are MNHEY and SMNVEV (reference sequence). CDR3 coding DNA: TGTGCCAGCAGTTTTGCACGGGAGAGTTCCTACGAGCAGTACTTC. It yields the protein CASSFARESSYEQYF.

This clonotype came up many times. The rearrangement joins TRBV5-1 to TRBJ1-4, with unresolved D. Looked up from germline, CDR1 is SGHRS and CDR2 is YFSETQ. The V gene lost 1 base and the J gene lost 5 bases, with 9 bases spanning the gap. CDR3 length equals 14 residues. This chain's CDR3 is CASSLLSLNEKLFF. The CDR3 DNA is TGCGCCAGCAGCTTGTTGTCCCTGAATGAAAAACTGTTTTTT.